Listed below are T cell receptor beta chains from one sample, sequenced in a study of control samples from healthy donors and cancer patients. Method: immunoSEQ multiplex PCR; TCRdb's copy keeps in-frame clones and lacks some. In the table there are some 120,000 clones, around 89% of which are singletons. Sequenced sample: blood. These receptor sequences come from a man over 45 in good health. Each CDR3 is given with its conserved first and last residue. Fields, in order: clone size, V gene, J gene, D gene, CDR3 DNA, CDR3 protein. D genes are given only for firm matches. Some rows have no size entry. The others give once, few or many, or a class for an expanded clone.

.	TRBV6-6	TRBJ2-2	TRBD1	TGTGCCTGCGGGACAGGGAACACCGGGGAGCTGTTTTTT	CACGTGNTGELFF
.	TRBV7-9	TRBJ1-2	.	TGTGCCAGCAACGAGGGAACAAGCTATGGCTACACCTTC	CASNEGTSYGYTF
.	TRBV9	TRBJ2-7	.	TGTGCCAGCAGCCCCATGAAATTCTCCTACGAGCAGTACTTC	CASSPMKFSYEQYF
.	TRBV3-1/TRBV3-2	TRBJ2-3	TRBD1	TGTGCCAGCCCCCAACAAGGACAGGGCACAGATACGCAGTATTTT	CASPQQGQGTDTQYF
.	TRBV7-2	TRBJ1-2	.	TGTGCCAGCAGCTTAGCTGGGGGGCTTTACTCCTATGGCTACACCTTC	CASSLAGGLYSYGYTF
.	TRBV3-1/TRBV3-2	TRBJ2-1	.	TGTGCCAGCAGCCCGGGGTACGATGAGCAGTTCTTC	CASSPGYDEQFF
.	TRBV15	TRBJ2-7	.	TGTGCCACCAGCAGAGATATCGGACGGAGCTACGAGCAGTACTTC	CATSRDIGRSYEQYF
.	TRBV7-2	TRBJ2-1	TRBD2	TGTGCCAGCAGCGGACCACCGGGACTAGCGGGGAATGAGCAGTTCTTC	CASSGPPGLAGNEQFF
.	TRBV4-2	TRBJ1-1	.	TGTGCCAGCAGCCAAGATACGGCCGGACTTTTAAGTGAAGCTTTCTTT	CASSQDTAGLLSEAFF
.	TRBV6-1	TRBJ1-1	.	TGTGCCAGCAGTGAAGCCCTGAACACTGAAGCTTTCTTT	CASSEALNTEAFF
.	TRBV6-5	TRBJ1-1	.	TGTGCCAGCAGTTACTCGAGCAGGGGCAACACTGAAGCTTTCTTT	CASSYSSRGNTEAFF
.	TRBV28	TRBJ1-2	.	TGTGCCAGCAGTTTAAACGGGTATAGTGGCTACACCTTC	CASSLNGYSGYTF
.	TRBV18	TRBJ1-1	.	TGTGCCAGCTCACCAGGGCTCAGGACTGAAGCTTTCTTT	CASSPGLRTEAFF
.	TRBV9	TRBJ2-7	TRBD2	TGTGCCAGCAGCGTAGGAGCGGGGGGCGTCTACGAGCAGTACTTC	CASSVGAGGVYEQYF
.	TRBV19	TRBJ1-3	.	TGTGCCAGTATATCCCCTGGAAACACCATATATTTT	CASISPGNTIYF
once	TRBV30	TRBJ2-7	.	TGTGCCTGCCAACTTAGAGGGGGGCTCTCCTACGAGCAGTACTTC	CACQLRGGLSYEQYF